This TCR beta chain was identified in a study of blood T cell repertoires in COVID-19. Study summary: PBMCs, B-cell-depleted T cells, or T cells were the source of the cDNA or gDNA that made up the material.

Profiled with immunoSEQ multiplex PCR; TCRdb holds only in-frame clones, not every one. The table has over 300,000 clones, around 90% seen once. This sequence was found in a man in his late teens or twenties with active or convalescent COVID-19. The sequenced material came from peripheral blood.

The CDR3 nucleotides are TGTGCCAGCAGTTTGTCGCCAGGGCGGAGCTCCTACGAGCAGTACTTC. Protein: CASSLSPGRSSYEQYF. V is TRBV28 and J is TRBJ2-7; D might be TRBD1 (5 bases). V was clipped by 3 bases and J by 0 bases, with 15 bases between them. The CDR3 covers 16 residues. Germline CDR1 is MDHEN and CDR2 is SYDVKM. The whole variable domain, filled in from reference TRBV28 and TRBJ2-7, reads DVKVTQSSRYLVKRTGEKVFLECVQDMDHENMFWYRQDPGLGLRLIYFSYDVKMKEKGDIPEGYSVSREKKERFSLILESASTNQTSMYLCASSLSPGRSSYEQYFGPGTRLTVT.